Sequencing of this TCR beta chain was carried out in a study of identical twins. A few counts support this clonotype. Its antigen is unknown. Only healthy Caucasians were enrolled as donors. Findings and caveats of the study: The more abundant beta clonotypes in cord blood had fewer insertions, and memory repertoires did not show this. Cross-sectional statistics, not tracking of the same donors, supported the conclusions.

Trimming pared 0 bases from V and 1 base from J, leaving 10 bases between. In germline, CDR1 is SGHDT, CDR2 YYEEEE. The CDR3 has 16 residues. After template switching added a universal primer site, the resulting cDNA carried unique molecular identifiers. MiXCR was run by TCRdb on the 5' RACE reads, yielding one entry per CDR3 protein. The data show hundreds of thousands of distinct CDR3 sequences, 8% to 9% seen once. The sample also formed part of further work on yellow fever vaccine responses in identical twins.

The chain has TRBV5-6 and TRBJ2-2; D unresolved. The clonotype comes from a young woman in good health. Sequenced material: PBMCs. In DNA form, the CDR3 reads TGTGCCAGCAGCTTGGTTGGTGGGATGAACACCGGGGAGCTGTTTTTT. It is translated as CASSLVGGMNTGELFF.